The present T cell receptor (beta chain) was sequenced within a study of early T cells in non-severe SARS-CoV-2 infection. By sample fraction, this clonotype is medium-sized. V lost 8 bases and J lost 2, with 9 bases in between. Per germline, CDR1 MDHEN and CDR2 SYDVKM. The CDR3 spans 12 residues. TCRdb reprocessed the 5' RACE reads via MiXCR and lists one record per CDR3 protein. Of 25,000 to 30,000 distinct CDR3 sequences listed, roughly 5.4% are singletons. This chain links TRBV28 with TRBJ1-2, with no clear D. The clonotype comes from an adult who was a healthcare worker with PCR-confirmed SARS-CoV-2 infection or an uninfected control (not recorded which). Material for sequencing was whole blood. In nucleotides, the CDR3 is TGTGCCAGCTCCTGGGGAAACTATGGCTACACCTTC. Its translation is CASSWGNYGYTF.